This T cell receptor (beta chain) was recorded in a study of blood T cell repertoires in COVID-19. Study in general: Specimens from acute and convalescent COVID-19 originated in the United States, Italy and Spain. PBMCs, B-cell-depleted T cells, or T cells provided the cDNA or gDNA that made up the material.

As processed by the authors: It was from reference gene primer amplification that nucleated cell counts were estimated. This table comes from immunoSEQ multiplex PCR, and its TCRdb copy is limited to in-frame clones, with some not included. The V and J calls and clone size are taken from that table; D and trimming were inferred from the DNA. Of roughly 100,000 clones in the sample, around 90% were seen once. Germline-derived CDR1 and CDR2 are MNHEY and SMNVEV (reference sequence). Trimming shortened V by 6 bases and J by 4 bases, and 10 bases separated the two germline ends. The CDR3 sequence is 12 residues long.

The chain joins TRBV27 to TRBJ2-7; a weak D match, TRBD1 (5 bases). This receptor was identified in a woman aged 70-85 years with acute or convalescent COVID-19. Sequencing input: peripheral blood. Written as DNA, the CDR3 is TGTGCCAGCAGGTCGACAGAGTACGAGCAGTACTTC. Translating gives CASRSTEYEQYF.